These 5 T cell receptor beta chains came from one sample sequenced in a study of blood T cells in healthy people across ages. Sample-barcoded 5' priming and a J-beta primer mix drove a second PCR of roughly 6 to 12 cycles. TCRdb reprocessed the 5' RACE reads via MiXCR and lists one record per CDR3 protein. Of 1,500,000 or so distinct CDR3 sequences listed, approximately 42% are singletons. Sequencing was done on a sample of blood. The receptors were gathered from a woman between 18 and 29 years old in good health.

The J gene is TRBJ2-1, the V gene TRBV27; no definite D call. Germline V lookup: CDR1 MNHEY, CDR2 SMNVEV (reference sequence). Trimming cost V 3 bases and J 8 bases, with 14 bases left between them. CDR3 length: 14 residues. CDR3 coding DNA: TGTGCCAGCAGTTTCGCGTTGACCTCGTATGAGCAGTTCTTC. The encoded protein is CASSFALTSYEQFF.

The J gene is TRBJ2-4, the V gene TRBV12-3 or TRBV12-4, with 8 bases fitting TRBD2. TRBJ2-5 explains the end of the DNA better; the J call may be wrong. The CDR3 is 15 amino acids. As DNA, the CDR3 is TGTGCCAGCAGCCCAGCGGGGGACTACTTCGGGACCCAGTACTTC. As protein: CASSPAGDYFGTQYF.

This clonotype came up a few times. The V and J genes are TRBV7-6 and TRBJ2-1; weak D call: TRBD2 (5 bases). Trimming shortened V by 1 base and J by 13 bases, and 11 bases separated the two germline ends. In germline, CDR1 is SGHVS, CDR2 FNYEAQ. The CDR3 is made up of 12 amino acids. Written as DNA, the CDR3 is TGTGCCAGCAGCTTAGTCTTGGGAGCTCAGTTCTTC. It codes for CASSLVLGAQFF.

The J gene is TRBJ2-7, the V gene TRBV4-3, with TRBD1 identical over 10 bases. V shed 0 bases, J shed 7 bases, and the junction held 12 bases outside the gene matches. CDR1 and CDR2 from the germline V gene are LGHNA and YSLEER. The CDR3 is made up of 17 amino acids. The CDR3 region is CASSQDRATGGRNEQYF. Here the CDR3 DNA reads TGCGCCAGCAGCCAAGATCGTGCGACAGGGGGCAGGAATGAGCAGTACTTC.

The V gene is TRBV4-1, the J gene TRBJ1-4; D is unclear. The CDR3 has 18 amino acids. The V end was cut by 2 bases, the J end by 2 bases, with 18 bases between. The germline CDR1 and CDR2 sequences are MGHRA and YSYEKL. CDR3 residues: CASSQLIALVGTNEKLFF. The CDR3 DNA follows: TGCGCCAGCAGCCAACTAATAGCCTTGGTAGGGACTAATGAAAAACTGTTTTTT.